The source of this TCR beta chain is a study of low-dose radiotherapy and immunotherapy resistance in tumors. Study context: A daily 300 mg dose of oral aspirin was taken by patients for four cycles from cycle 1 day 1.

This clonotype has a count of ten or more. TRAV- and TRBV-specific primers were used for first-strand cDNA, which covered alpha and beta chains. The authors amplified TCRs for around 20 PCR cycles with a constant-region primer and a V-primer adapter. mRNA, after isolation, was amplified by in vitro transcription. TCRdb recomputed calls from the reads with MiXCR, one row per CDR3 protein. The data contain nearly 60,000 distinct CDR3 sequences, around a quarter of them singletons. Indicated time point: after trial treatment. Treatment specified: LDRT plus nivolumab, ipilimumab, low-dose cyclophosphamide and aspirin (RACIN trial). Trimming removed 3 bases from V and 0 bases from J, with 9 bases in between. This CDR3 contains 15 residues.

The sample was PBMCs, taken after low-dose radiotherapy plus immunotherapy. The sequence was collected from a male donor with prostate cancer. The chain joins TRBV12-3 or TRBV12-4 to TRBJ1-3; D might be TRBD1 (6 bases). The DNA for the CDR3 is TGTGCCAGCAGTTTTCAGGGGCGCTCTGGAAACACCATATATTTT. It yields the protein CASSFQGRSGNTIYF.